The 16 T cell receptor beta chains given below trace back to one sample, sequenced in a study of immune evolution from preneoplasia to lung adenocarcinoma. Clones were read by immunoSEQ multiplex PCR, and TCRdb kept only the in-frame ones, dropping some. The sample yields about 11,000 clones, 82% seen once. What was sequenced was FFPE minimally invasive lung adenocarcinoma tissue. The receptors were gathered from a person in their 70s with lung adenocarcinoma.

The chain joins TRBV6-5 to TRBJ2-5; tentatively, D is TRBD1 (6 bases). Trimming pared 6 bases from V and 5 bases from J, leaving 16 bases between. Germline assignment: CDR1 MNHEY and CDR2 SVGAGI. CDR3 length: 14 amino acids. CDR3 amino acids: CASSLGGVGETQYF. The CDR3 DNA reads as TGTGCCAGCAGCCTAGGGGGAGTGGGGGAGACCCAGTACTTC.

The V and J genes are TRBV10-1 and TRBJ2-2, with D perhaps TRBD2 (5 bases). Trimming cost V 2 bases and J 6 bases, with 7 bases left between them. The V gene's germline CDR1 is WNHNN and CDR2 SYGVQD (reference sequence). The CDR3 contains 13 residues. CDR3 region: CASSEDSAGELFF. In DNA form, the CDR3 reads TGCGCCAGCAGTGAGGATAGCGCCGGGGAGCTGTTTTTT.

The rearrangement links TRBV20-1 to TRBJ1-1; maybe TRBD1 (5 bases). Trimming stripped 5 bases from V and 11 bases from J, with 15 bases between. CDR3 length: 11 amino acids. Germline CDR1 reads DFQATT; CDR2 reads SNEGSKA (reference sequence). In DNA form, the CDR3 reads TGCAGTGCTCCTAGACAGCCGACGGCTTTCTTT. Translation gives CSAPRQPTAFF.

This CDR3 is CASSLMPTDTQYF. The CDR3 DNA sequence: TGTGCCAGCAGCCTAATGCCCACAGATACGCAGTATTTT. The chain recombines TRBV7-3 with TRBJ2-3; D gene unclear. The CDR3 is 13 amino acids. Germline values: CDR1 SGHTA, CDR2 FQGTGA. The V end lost 5 bases, the J end lost 2 bases, and 8 bases lay between the germline ends. The variable domain in full, completed from reference TRBV7-3 and TRBJ2-3, reads GAGVSQTPSNKVTEKGKYVELRCDPISGHTALYWYRQSLGQGPEFLIYFQGTGAADDSGLPNDRFFAVRPEGSVSTLKIQRTERGDSAVYLCASSLMPTDTQYFGPGTRLTVL.

The chain recombines TRBV6-1 with TRBJ1-2, with a possible D match to TRBD1 (6 bases). In germline, CDR1 is MNHNS, CDR2 SASEGT. V was trimmed by 7 bases and J by 1 base, leaving 13 bases between them. The CDR3 consists of 14 residues. The CDR3 nucleotides are TGTGCCAGCACTCAGGGGTTAGATAACTATGGCTACACCTTC. This gives the protein CASTQGLDNYGYTF.

The rearrangement links TRBV5-1 to TRBJ2-3, with TRBD1 identical over 7 bases. Trimming at V came to 0 bases and at J to 0 bases, leaving 4 bases not matched to a gene. The germline V gene has CDR1 SGHRS and CDR2 YFSETQ. The CDR3 has 16 amino acids. The CDR3 protein is CASSLGDRPSTDTQYF. The CDR3, as DNA: TGCGCCAGCAGCTTGGGGGACAGACCTAGCACAGATACGCAGTATTTT.

The genes are TRBV25-1 and TRBJ1-5, with a possible D match to TRBD1 (5 bases). The V and J ends lost 8 bases and 3 bases respectively, with 11 bases between them. Germline assignment: CDR1 MGHDK and CDR2 SYGVNS. There are 13 residues in the CDR3. The chain's CDR3 is CASGWGPNQPQHF. In nucleotides, the CDR3 is TGTGCCAGCGGGTGGGGACCCAATCAGCCCCAGCATTTT.

The chain links TRBV5-1 to TRBJ2-5; D might be TRBD1 (5 bases). The V end was cut by 1 base, the J end by 2 bases, with 9 bases between. Germline loops: CDR1 SGHRS, CDR2 YFSETQ. The length of the CDR3 is 14 residues. The CDR3 loop reads CASSLNTGQETQYF. CDR3 sequence (DNA): TGCGCCAGCAGCTTGAACACAGGTCAAGAGACCCAGTACTTC.

This chain uses TRBV7-9 with TRBJ2-5, with D possibly being TRBD2 (5 bases). Between the trimmed V and J ends, which lost 0 bases and 5 bases, there was a span of 16 bases. The CDR3 totals 16 residues. Germline lookup yields CDR1 SEHNR and CDR2 FQNEAQ (reference sequence). Here the CDR3 reads CASSLAIGEYEETQYF. In DNA form, the CDR3 reads TGTGCCAGCAGCTTAGCGATCGGGGAGTACGAGGAGACCCAGTACTTC.

The chain recombines TRBV28 with TRBJ1-5; D is uncertain. The CDR3 has 15 amino acids. Trimming shortened V by 4 bases and J by 4 bases, and 14 bases separated the two germline ends. The germline CDR1 and CDR2 sequences are MDHEN and SYDVKM. CDR3 sequence reads: CASSSGQRVNQPQHF. The CDR3, as DNA: TGTGCCAGCAGTTCAGGCCAGAGGGTAAATCAGCCCCAGCATTTT.

A single count supports this clone. The chain joins TRBV7-6 to TRBJ1-4; tentatively, D is TRBD1 (6 bases). Germline V gene lookup returns CDR1 SGHVS and CDR2 FNYEAQ. V lost 4 bases to trimming and J lost 0 bases, with 6 bases between them. The CDR3 spans 14 residues. The DNA of the CDR3 is TGTGCCAGCAGCTCAGGGGCAACTAATGAAAAACTGTTTTTT. It is translated as CASSSGATNEKLFF.

J is TRBJ2-2 and V is TRBV9; D call uncertain. This CDR3 is built from 16 residues. Germline V gene data show CDR1 as SGDLS and CDR2 as YYNGEE. With 1 base removed from V and 0 bases from J, the gap between germline ends came to 10 bases. The CDR3: CASSVSEQTNTGELFF. CDR3 coding DNA: TGTGCCAGCAGCGTATCTGAACAGACGAACACCGGGGAGCTGTTTTTT.

This chain joins TRBV27 and TRBJ1-5; 7 bases match TRBD1. The CDR3 covers 14 residues. J was trimmed by 5 bases and V by 5 bases; bases with no gene match: 6. The germline V gene encodes CDR1 MNHEY and CDR2 SMNVEV (reference sequence). In nucleotides, the CDR3 is TGTGCCAGCAGTCCAACAGGGGTCTATCAGCCCCAGCATTTT. The encoded protein is CASSPTGVYQPQHF.

CDR3 protein: CSVADRGREKLFF. The CDR3 DNA sequence: TGCAGCGTTGCTGACAGGGGGCGTGAAAAACTGTTTTTT. The V gene is TRBV29-1, the J gene TRBJ1-4; 10 nucleotides align to TRBD1. The CDR3 runs 13 residues. CDR1 and CDR2 from the germline V gene are SQVTM and ANQGSEA. V gave up 4 bases and J gave up 7 bases; unmatched junction bases: 3.

The rearrangement joins TRBV14 to TRBJ1-3; D remains unclear. The CDR3 totals 16 residues. Trimming removed 3 bases from V and 0 bases from J, with 12 bases in between. Looked up from germline, CDR1 is SGHDN and CDR2 is FVKESK. CDR3 DNA: TGTGCCAGCAGCCACAGGAGGAGGTCCTCTGGAAACACCATATATTTT. Translation gives CASSHRRRSSGNTIYF.

The CDR3 spells CASSRTGSQETQYF. CDR3 sequence (DNA): TGTGCCAGCTCCCGGACAGGGAGCCAAGAGACCCAGTACTTC. The rearrangement uses TRBV18 and TRBJ2-5; TRBD1 matches 8 bases. Germline loops: CDR1 KGHSH, CDR2 LQKENI. The CDR3 totals 14 residues. V was pared by 6 bases and J by 1 base, with 4 bases of the junction left unmatched.